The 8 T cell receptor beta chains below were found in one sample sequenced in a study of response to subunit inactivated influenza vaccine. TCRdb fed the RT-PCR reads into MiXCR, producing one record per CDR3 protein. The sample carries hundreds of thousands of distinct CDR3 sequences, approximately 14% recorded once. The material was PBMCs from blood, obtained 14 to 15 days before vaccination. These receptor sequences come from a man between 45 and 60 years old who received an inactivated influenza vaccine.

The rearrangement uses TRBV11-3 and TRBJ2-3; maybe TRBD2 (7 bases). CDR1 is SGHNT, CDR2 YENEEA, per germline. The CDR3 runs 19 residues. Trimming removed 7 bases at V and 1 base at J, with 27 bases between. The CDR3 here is CASIHWVLLGGDRTDTQYF. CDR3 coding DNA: TGTGCCAGCATCCATTGGGTTCTGCTAGGGGGGGATCGCACAGATACGCAGTATTTT.

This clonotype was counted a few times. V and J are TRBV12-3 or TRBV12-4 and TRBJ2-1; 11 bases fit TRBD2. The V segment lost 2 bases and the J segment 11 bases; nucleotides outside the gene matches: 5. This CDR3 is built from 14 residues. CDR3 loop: CASSLPLAGGQQFF. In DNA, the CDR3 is TGTGCCAGCAGTTTACCCCTAGCGGGGGGACAGCAGTTCTTC.

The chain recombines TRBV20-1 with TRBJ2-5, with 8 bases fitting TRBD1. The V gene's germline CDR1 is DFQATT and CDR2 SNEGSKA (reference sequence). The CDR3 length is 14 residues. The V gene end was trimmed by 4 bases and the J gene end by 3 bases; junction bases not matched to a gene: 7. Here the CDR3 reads CSAIGTGGEETQYF. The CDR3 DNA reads TGCAGTGCTATCGGGACAGGCGGGGAAGAGACCCAGTACTTC.

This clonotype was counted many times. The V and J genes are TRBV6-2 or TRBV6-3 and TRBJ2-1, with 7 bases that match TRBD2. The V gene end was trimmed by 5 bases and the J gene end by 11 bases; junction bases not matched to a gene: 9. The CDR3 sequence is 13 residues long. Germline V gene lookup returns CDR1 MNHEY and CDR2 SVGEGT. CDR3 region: CASSLARAGQQFF. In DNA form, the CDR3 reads TGTGCCAGCAGTCTCGCCCGAGCGGGACAGCAGTTCTTC.

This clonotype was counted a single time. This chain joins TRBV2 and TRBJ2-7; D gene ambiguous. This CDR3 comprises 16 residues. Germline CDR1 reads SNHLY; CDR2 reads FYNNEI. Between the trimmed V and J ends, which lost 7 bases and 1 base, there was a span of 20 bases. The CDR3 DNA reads TGTGCCAGCACGTTGCTATTAGAGCATCCTTCCTACGAGCAGTACTTC. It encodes CASTLLLEHPSYEQYF. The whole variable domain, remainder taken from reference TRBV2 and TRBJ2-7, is EPEVTQTPSHQVTQMGQEVILRCVPISNHLYFYWYRQILGQKVEFLVSFYNNEISEKSEIFDDQFSVERPDGSNFTLKIRSTKLEDSAMYFCASTLLLEHPSYEQYFGPGTRLTVT.

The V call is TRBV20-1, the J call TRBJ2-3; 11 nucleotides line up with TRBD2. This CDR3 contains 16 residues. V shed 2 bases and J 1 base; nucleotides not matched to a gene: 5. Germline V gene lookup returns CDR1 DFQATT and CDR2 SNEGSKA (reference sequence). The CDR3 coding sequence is TGCAGTGCTAGATCGTTACTAGCGGGGGGCACAGATACGCAGTATTTT. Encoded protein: CSARSLLAGGTDTQYF.

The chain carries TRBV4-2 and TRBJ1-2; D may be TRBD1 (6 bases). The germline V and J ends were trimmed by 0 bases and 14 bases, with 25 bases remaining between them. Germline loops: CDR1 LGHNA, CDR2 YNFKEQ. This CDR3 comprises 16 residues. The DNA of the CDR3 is TGTGCCAGCAGCCAAGATATGGGAAAGTCAACTACTCAGGGGACCTTC. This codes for CASSQDMGKSTTQGTF.

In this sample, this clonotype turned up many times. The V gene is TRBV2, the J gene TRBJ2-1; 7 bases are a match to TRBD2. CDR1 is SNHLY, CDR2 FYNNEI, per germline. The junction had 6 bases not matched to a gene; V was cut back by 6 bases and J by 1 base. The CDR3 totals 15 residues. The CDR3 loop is CASSPRRESYNEQFF. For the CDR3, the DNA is TGTGCCAGCAGCCCCCGGCGGGAGTCCTACAATGAGCAGTTCTTC.